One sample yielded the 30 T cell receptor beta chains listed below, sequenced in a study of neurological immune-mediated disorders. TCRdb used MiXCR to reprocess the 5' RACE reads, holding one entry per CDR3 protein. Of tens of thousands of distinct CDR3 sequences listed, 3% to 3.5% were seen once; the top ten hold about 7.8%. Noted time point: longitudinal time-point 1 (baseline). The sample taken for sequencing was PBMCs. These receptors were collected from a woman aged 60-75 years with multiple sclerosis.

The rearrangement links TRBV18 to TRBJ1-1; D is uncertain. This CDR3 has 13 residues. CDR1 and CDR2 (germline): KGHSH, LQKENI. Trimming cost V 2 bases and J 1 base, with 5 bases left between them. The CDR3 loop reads CASSPSQNTEAFF. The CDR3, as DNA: TGTGCCAGCTCACCAAGCCAGAACACTGAAGCTTTCTTT. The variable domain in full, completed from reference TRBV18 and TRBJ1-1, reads NAGVMQNPRHLVRRRGQEARLRCSPMKGHSHVYWYRQLPEEGLKFMVYLQKENIIDESGMPKERFSAEFPKEGPSILRIQQVVRGDSAAYFCASSPSQNTEAFFGQGTRLTVV.

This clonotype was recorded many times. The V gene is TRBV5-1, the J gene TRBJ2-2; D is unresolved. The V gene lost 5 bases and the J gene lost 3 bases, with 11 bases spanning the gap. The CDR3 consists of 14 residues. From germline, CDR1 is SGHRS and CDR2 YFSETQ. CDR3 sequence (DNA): TGCGCCAGCAGTCAAAAAACAGACACCGGGGAGCTGTTTTTT. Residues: CASSQKTDTGELFF. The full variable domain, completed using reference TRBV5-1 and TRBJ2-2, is KAGVTQTPRYLIKTRGQQVTLSCSPISGHRSVSWYQQTPGQGLQFLFEYFSETQRNKGNFPGRFSGRQFSNSRSEMNVSTLELGDSALYLCASSQKTDTGELFFGEGSRLTVL.

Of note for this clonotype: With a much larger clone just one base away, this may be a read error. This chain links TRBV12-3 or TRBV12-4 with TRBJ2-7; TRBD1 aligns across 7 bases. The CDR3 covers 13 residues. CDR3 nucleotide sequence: TGTACCAGCAGCCGACAGGGTTACTACGAGCAGTACTTC. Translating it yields CTSSRQGYYEQYF.

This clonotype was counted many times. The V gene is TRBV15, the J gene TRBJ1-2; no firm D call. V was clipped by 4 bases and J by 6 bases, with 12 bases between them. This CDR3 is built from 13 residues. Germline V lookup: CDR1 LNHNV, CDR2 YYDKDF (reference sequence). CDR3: CATSNGRRNGYTF. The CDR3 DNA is TGTGCCACCAGCAACGGGAGAAGGAATGGCTACACCTTC. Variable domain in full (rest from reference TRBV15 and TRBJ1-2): DAMVIQNPRYQVTQFGKPVTLSCSQTLNHNVMYWYQQKSSQAPKLLFHYYDKDFNNEADTPDNFQSRRPNTSFCFLDIRSPGLGDTAMYLCATSNGRRNGYTFGSGTRLTVV.

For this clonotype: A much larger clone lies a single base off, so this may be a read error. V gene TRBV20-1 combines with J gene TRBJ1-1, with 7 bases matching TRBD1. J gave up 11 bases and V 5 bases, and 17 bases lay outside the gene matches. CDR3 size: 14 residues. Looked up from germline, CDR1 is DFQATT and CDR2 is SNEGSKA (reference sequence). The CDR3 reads CSADPRKGAKEAFF. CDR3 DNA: TGCAGTGCTGACCCTAGAAAGGGGGCGAAGGAGGCTTTCTTT.

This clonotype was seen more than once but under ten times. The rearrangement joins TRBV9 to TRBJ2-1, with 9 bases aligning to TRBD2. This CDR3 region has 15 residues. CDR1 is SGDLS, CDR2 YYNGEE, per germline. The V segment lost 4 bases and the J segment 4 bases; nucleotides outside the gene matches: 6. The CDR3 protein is CASSTSSGVYNEQFF. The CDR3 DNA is TGTGCCAGCAGCACCTCTAGCGGGGTTTACAATGAGCAGTTCTTC.

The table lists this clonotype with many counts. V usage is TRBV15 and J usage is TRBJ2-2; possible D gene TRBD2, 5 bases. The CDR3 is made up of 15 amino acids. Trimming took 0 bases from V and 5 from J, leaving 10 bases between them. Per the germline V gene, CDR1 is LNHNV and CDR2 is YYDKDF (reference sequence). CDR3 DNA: TGTGCCACCAGCAGAGATCCCGGGGTTACCGGGGAGCTGTTTTTT. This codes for CATSRDPGVTGELFF. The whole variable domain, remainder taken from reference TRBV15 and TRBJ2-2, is DAMVIQNPRYQVTQFGKPVTLSCSQTLNHNVMYWYQQKSSQAPKLLFHYYDKDFNNEADTPDNFQSRRPNTSFCFLDIRSPGLGDTAMYLCATSRDPGVTGELFFGEGSRLTVL.

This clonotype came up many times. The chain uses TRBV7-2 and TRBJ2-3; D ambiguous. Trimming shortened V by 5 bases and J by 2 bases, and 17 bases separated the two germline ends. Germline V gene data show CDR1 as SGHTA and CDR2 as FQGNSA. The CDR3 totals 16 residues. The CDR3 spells CASSPTLVSSTDTQYF. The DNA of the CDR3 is TGTGCCAGCAGCCCAACCCTAGTTTCCTCCACAGATACGCAGTATTTT.

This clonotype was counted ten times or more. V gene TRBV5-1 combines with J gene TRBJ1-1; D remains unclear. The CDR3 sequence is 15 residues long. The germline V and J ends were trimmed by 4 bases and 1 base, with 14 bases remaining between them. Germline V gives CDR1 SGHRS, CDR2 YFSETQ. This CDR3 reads CASSPGFGWNTEAFF. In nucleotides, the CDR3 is TGCGCCAGCAGCCCCGGGTTTGGTTGGAACACTGAAGCTTTCTTT.

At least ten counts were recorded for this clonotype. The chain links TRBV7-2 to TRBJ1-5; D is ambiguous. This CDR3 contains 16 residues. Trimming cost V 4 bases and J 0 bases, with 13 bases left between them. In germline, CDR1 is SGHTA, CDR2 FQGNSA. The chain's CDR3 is CASSSSGPPSNQPQHF. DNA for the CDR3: TGTGCCAGCAGCTCATCCGGACCTCCTAGCAATCAGCCCCAGCATTTT.

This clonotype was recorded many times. The CDR3 DNA reads as TGTGCCAGCAGCCTTGACAGGGGAGGCTCCTACGAGCAGTACTTC. Translated: CASSLDRGGSYEQYF. The chain couples TRBV11-2 to TRBJ2-7, with TRBD1 identical over 8 bases. V was pared by 5 bases and J by 0 bases, with 6 bases of the junction left unmatched. The CDR3 runs 15 residues. Germline values: CDR1 SGHAT, CDR2 FQNNGV.

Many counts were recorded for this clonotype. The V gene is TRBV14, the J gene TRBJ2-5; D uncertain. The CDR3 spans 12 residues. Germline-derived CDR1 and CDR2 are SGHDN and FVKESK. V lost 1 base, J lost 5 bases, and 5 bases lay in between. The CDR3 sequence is CASSQAGETQYF. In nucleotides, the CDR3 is TGTGCCAGCAGCCAAGCTGGGGAGACCCAGTACTTC.

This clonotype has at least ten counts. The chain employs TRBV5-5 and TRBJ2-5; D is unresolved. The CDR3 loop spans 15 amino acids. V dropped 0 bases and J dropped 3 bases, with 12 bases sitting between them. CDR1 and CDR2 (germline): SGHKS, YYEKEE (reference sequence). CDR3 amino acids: CASSLGPRGEETQYF. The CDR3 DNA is TGTGCCAGCAGCTTGGGCCCCCGAGGCGAAGAGACCCAGTACTTC.

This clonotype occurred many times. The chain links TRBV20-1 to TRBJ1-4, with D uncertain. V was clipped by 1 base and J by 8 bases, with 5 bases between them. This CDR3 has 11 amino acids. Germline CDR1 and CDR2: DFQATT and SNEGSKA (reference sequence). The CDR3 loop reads CSARAYEKLFF. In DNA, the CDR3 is TGCAGTGCTAGAGCGTACGAAAAACTGTTTTTT.

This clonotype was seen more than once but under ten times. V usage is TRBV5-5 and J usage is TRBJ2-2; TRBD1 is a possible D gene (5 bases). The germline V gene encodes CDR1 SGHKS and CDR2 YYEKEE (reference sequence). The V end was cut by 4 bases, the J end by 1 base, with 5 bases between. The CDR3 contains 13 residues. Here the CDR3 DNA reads TGTGCCAGCAGCAGGGGGAACACCGGGGAGCTGTTTTTT. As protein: CASSRGNTGELFF.

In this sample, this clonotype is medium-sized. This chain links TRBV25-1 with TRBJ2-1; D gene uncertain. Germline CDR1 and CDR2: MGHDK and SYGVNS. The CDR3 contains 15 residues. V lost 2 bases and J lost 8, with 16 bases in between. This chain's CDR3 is CASSELGGFLYEQFF. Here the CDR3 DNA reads TGTGCCAGCAGTGAACTTGGTGGGTTTCTCTATGAGCAGTTCTTC.

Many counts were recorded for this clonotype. CDR3 nucleotide sequence: TGCGCCAGCAGCTGGACTAGCGGGGGGACTACAGGGGAGCAGTACTTC. Its protein product is CASSWTSGGTTGEQYF. The gene calls are TRBV5-1 and TRBJ2-7, with 14 bases identical to TRBD2. The CDR3 covers 16 residues. Germline values: CDR1 SGHRS, CDR2 YFSETQ. Unmatched junction bases numbered 9, after V lost 3 bases and J lost 7 bases.

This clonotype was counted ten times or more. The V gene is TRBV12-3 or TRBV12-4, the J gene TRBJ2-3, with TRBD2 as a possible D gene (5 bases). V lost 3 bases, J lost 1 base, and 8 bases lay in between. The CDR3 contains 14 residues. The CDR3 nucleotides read TGTGCCAGCAGTTTGAGGCGGGGCACAGATACGCAGTATTTT. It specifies CASSLRRGTDTQYF.

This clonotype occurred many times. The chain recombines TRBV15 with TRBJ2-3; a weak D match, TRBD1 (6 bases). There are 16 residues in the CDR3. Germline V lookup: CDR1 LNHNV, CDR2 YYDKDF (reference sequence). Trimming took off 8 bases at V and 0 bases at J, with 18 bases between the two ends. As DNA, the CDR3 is TGTGCCACCCTTCGACAGGCCGCCCTTAGCACAGATACGCAGTATTTT. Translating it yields CATLRQAALSTDTQYF.

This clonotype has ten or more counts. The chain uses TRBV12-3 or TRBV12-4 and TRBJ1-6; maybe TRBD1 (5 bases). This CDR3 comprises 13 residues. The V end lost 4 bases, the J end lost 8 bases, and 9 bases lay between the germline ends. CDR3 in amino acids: CASSSGGDSPLHF. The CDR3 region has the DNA TGTGCCAGCAGTTCCGGGGGGGATTCACCCCTCCACTTT.

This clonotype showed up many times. The CDR3: CSVDRANGYTF. CDR3 sequence (DNA): TGCAGCGTGGACAGGGCTAATGGCTACACCTTC. The chain combines TRBV29-1 with TRBJ1-2; 8 bases fit TRBD1. From germline, CDR1 is SQVTM and CDR2 ANQGSEA. This CDR3 spans 11 amino acids. Germline trimming cut 6 bases from V and 6 bases from J; bases unmatched to any gene: 3.

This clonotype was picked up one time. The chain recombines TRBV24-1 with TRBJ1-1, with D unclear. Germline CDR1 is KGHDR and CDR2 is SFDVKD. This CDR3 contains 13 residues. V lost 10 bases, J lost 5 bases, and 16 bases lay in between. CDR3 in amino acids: CATTWVDCTEAFF. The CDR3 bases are TGTGCCACGACCTGGGTAGACTGTACTGAAGCTTTCTTT.

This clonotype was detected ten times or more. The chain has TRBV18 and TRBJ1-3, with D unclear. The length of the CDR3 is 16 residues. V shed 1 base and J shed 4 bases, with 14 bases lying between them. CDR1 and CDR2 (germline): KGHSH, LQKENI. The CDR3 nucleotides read TGTGCCAGCTCACCACGTTCCGGAGTACTAGGAAACACCATATATTTT. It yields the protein CASSPRSGVLGNTIYF.

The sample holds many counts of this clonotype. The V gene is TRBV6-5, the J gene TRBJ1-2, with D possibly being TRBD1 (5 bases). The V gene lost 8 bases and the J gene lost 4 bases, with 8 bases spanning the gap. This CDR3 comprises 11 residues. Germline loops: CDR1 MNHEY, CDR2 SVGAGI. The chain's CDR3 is CASSGTYGYTF. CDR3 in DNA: TGTGCCAGCTCGGGGACCTATGGCTACACCTTC.

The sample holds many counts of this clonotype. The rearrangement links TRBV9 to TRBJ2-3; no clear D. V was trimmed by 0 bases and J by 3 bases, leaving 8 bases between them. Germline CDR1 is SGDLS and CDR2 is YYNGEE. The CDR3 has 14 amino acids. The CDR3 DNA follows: TGTGCCAGCAGCGTAGATTATAGGACAGATACGCAGTATTTT. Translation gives CASSVDYRTDTQYF.

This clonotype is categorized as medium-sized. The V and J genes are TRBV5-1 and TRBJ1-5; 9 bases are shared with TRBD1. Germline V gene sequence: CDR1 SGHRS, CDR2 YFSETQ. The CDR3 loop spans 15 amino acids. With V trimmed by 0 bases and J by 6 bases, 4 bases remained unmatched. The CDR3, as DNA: TGCGCCAGCAGCTTGGGAACAGGGGGCAGTCAGCCCCAGCATTTT. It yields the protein CASSLGTGGSQPQHF.

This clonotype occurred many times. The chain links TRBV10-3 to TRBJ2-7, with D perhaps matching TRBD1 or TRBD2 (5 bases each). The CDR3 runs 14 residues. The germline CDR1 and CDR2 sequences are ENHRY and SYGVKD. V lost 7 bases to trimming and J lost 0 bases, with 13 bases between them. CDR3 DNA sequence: TGTGCCATCAACACCGGGACGCTCTCCTACGAGCAGTACTTC. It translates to CAINTGTLSYEQYF.

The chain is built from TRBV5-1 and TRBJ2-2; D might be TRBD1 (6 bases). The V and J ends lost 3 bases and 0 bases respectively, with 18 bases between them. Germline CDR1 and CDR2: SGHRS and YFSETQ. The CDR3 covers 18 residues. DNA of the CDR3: TGCGCCAGCAGCTGGACGGTAACAGGGTTCTCGAACACCGGGGAGCTGTTTTTT. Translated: CASSWTVTGFSNTGELFF.

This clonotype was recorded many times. The CDR3 DNA follows: TGTGCCAGCAGCCAAGATTTCGGCTATTATCAGCCCCAGCATTTT. It encodes CASSQDFGYYQPQHF. The chain recombines TRBV3-1 with TRBJ1-5, with unresolved D. V dropped 0 bases and J dropped 5 bases, with 11 bases sitting between them. Germline V gene sequence: CDR1 LGHDT, CDR2 YNNKEL (reference sequence). The CDR3 covers 15 residues. Together with reference TRBV3-1 and TRBJ1-5, the CDR3 gives the full variable domain: DTAVSQTPKYLVTQMGNDKSIKCEQNLGHDTMYWYKQDSKKFLKIMFSYNNKELIINETVPNRFSPKSPDKAHLNLHINSLELGDSAVYFCASSQDFGYYQPQHFGDGTRLSIL.

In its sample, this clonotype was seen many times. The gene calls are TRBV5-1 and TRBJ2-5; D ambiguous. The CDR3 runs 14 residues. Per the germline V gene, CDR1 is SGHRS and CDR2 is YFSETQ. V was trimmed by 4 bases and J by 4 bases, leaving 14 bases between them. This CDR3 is CASSAEVGRETQYF. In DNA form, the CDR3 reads TGCGCCAGCAGCGCAGAGGTGGGCAGAGAGACCCAGTACTTC.